These T cell receptor beta chains were read from a single sample in a study of regulatory T cells in long-lasting Graves disease. Via MiXCR, TCRdb re-called the multiplex PCR reads, giving one row per CDR3 protein. The sample includes roughly 610,000 distinct CDR3 sequences, 16% of them seen just once. The sample was also linked to a second study, of T cells in Graves' hyperthyroidism and ophthalmopathy.

The source material was peripheral blood mononuclear cells (PBMCs), sampled at new diagnosis, from a patient treated with antithyroid drugs. The receptors were gathered from a woman aged 25 to 39 with Graves disease. Each CDR3 is given with its conserved first and last residue. Fields, in order: D gene, V gene, clone size, CDR3 length, J gene, CDR3 protein, CDR3 DNA. A D gene is named only where the DNA matches it firmly. Rows give clone size only sometimes, using once, few, many, or a class for an expanded clone.

>NA|TRBV27|NA|14|TRBJ1-6
CASSYNRRDSPLHF
TGTGCCAGCAGTTACAACAGAAGAGATTCACCCCTCCACTTT
>TRBD2|TRBV29-1|NA|14|TRBJ2-7
CSVVGTSSSYEQYF
TGCAGCGTTGTTGGGACTAGCAGCTCCTACGAGCAGTACTTC
>TRBD1|TRBV7-2|NA|16|TRBJ1-3
CASSHFSGTDGSTIYF
TGTGCCAGCAGCCATTTCTCTGGGACAGATGGATCCACCATATATTTT
>NA|TRBV2|NA|14|TRBJ2-4
CASSDEIAKNIQYF
TGTGCCAGCAGTGACGAGATAGCCAAAAACATTCAGTACTTC
>NA|TRBV20-1|NA|12|TRBJ2-5
CSARMGLETQYF
TGCAGTGCTAGAATGGGACTGGAGACCCAGTACTTC
>NA|TRBV20-1|few|13|TRBJ2-2
CSASSVNTGELFF
TGCAGTGCCTCTAGCGTGAACACCGGGGAGCTGTTTTTT
>NA|TRBV28|many|16|TRBJ1-4
CASSPPAQGFSEKLFF
TGTGCCAGCAGCCCCCCGGCCCAGGGGTTCAGTGAAAAACTGTTTTTT
>TRBD1|TRBV19|few|13|TRBJ1-6
CASSTGGSGPLHF
TGTGCCAGTAGTACAGGGGGCTCTGGACCCCTCCACTTT
>NA|TRBV20-1|once|14|TRBJ2-3
CSARRETPLGTQYF
TGCAGTGCTAGGAGGGAGACGCCGTTGGGCACGCAGTATTTT
>TRBD1|TRBV24-1|NA|15|TRBJ2-7
CATSDPGTGGYEQYF
TGTGCCACCAGTGACCCCGGGACAGGGGGCTACGAGCAGTACTTC
>TRBD1|TRBV10-3|few|13|TRBJ1-1
CAISAGGPTEAFF
TGTGCCATCAGCGCAGGGGGGCCCACTGAAGCTTTCTTT
>NA|TRBV9|NA|17|TRBJ2-5
CASSAYPSGASQGTQYF
TGTGCCAGCAGCGCCTACCCTTCGGGGGCGTCCCAAGGGACCCAGTACTTC
>NA|TRBV20-1|NA|15|TRBJ1-2
CSARDFPGSPYGYTF
TGCAGTGCTAGAGATTTCCCGGGGAGTCCCTATGGCTACACCTTC
>NA|TRBV19|NA|15|TRBJ2-1
CASRQEGPVYNEQFF
TGTGCCAGTAGGCAGGAGGGCCCAGTGTACAATGAGCAGTTCTTC
>TRBD1|TRBV7-6|many|14|TRBJ2-7
CASSTGQGANEQYF
TGTGCCAGCAGCACCGGACAGGGGGCGAACGAGCAGTACTTC
>NA|TRBV19|many|13|TRBJ1-1
CASKKYENTEAFF
TGTGCCAGTAAAAAGTACGAGAACACTGAAGCTTTCTTT
>TRBD2|TRBV10-3|many|15|TRBJ2-1
CAISESIAGDGEQFF
TGTGCCATCAGTGAGTCAATAGCGGGAGATGGGGAGCAGTTCTTC
>TRBD2|TRBV3-1|NA|14|TRBJ2-5
CASSRETSEETQYF
TGTGCCAGCAGCCGAGAGACTAGCGAGGAGACCCAGTACTTC
>TRBD2|TRBV9|NA|14|TRBJ2-2
CASSALAGAGELFF
TGTGCCAGCAGCGCCTTAGCGGGAGCTGGGGAGCTGTTTTTT
>NA|TRBV19|few|16|TRBJ1-5
CASSTRQVYSNQPQHF
TGTGCCAGTAGTACTCGACAGGTCTATAGCAATCAGCCCCAGCATTTT
>TRBD1|TRBV12-3/TRBV12-4|many|13|TRBJ1-1
CASSLGQGAPAFF
TGTGCCAGCAGTTTAGGACAGGGGGCACCCGCTTTCTTT
>NA|TRBV7-9|few|15|TRBJ2-2
CASKQWTANTGELFF
TGTGCCAGCAAGCAGTGGACAGCCAACACCGGGGAGCTGTTTTTT
>NA|TRBV5-1|many|17|TRBJ1-3
CASSLFPGKLSGNTIYF
TGCGCCAGCAGCTTGTTCCCGGGAAAGCTCTCTGGAAACACCATATATTTT
>NA|TRBV19|many|18|TRBJ2-3
CASSSILGRIASTDTQYF
TGTGCCAGTAGTTCAATTCTCGGACGGATAGCTAGCACAGATACGCAGTATTTT